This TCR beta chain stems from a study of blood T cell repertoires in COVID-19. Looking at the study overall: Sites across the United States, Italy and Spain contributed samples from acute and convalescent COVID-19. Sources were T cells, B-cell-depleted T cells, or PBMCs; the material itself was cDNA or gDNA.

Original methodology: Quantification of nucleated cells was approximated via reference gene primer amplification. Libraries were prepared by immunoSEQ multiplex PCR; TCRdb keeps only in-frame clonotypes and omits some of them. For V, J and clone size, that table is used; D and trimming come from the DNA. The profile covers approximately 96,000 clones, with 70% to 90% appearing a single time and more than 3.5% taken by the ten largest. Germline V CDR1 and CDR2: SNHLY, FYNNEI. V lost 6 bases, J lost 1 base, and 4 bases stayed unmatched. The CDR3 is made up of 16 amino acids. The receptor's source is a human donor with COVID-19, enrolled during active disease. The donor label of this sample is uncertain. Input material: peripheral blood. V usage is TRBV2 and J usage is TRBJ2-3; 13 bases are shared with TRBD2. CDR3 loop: CASRNGLAGGTDTQYF. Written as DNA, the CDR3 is TGTGCCAGCAGGAACGGACTAGCGGGGGGCACAGATACGCAGTATTTT.